This record looks at one TCR beta chain sequence and its context. This sample was included in a study of blood T cell repertoires in COVID-19. Study context: Acute and convalescent COVID-19 specimens originated in the United States, Italy and Spain. In each case, the material was cDNA or gDNA derived from T cells, B-cell-depleted T cells, or PBMCs.

V lost 4 bases and J lost 1; bases outside the gene matches: 5. CDR1 MGHRA and CDR2 YSYEKL come from the germline V gene. The CDR3 has 15 residues. How the authors handled the data: Amplification from reference gene primers served as the basis for estimated nucleated cell counts. Here immunoSEQ multiplex PCR was the method, and the copy in TCRdb shows in-frame clones only, minus some. V and J calls plus clone size are reproduced from that table; the DNA served to infer D and trimming. The data show around 300,000 clones, approximately 91% seen once. What was sequenced was peripheral blood. The gene calls are TRBV4-1 and TRBJ1-1; the match to TRBD1 covers 8 bases. This receptor was taken from a man aged 18-30 years with active or convalescent COVID-19. The CDR3 nucleotides are TGCGCCAGCAGCCGCACAGGGGGGGAGAACACTGAAGCTTTCTTT. Protein sequence: CASSRTGGENTEAFF.